The sequence of this T cell receptor (beta chain) was determined in a study of Japanese encephalitis immunity and Zika vaccine responses. Trimming removed 7 bases from V and 5 bases from J, with 15 bases in between. From germline, CDR1 is MNHEY and CDR2 SVGAGI. This CDR3 is built from 15 residues. CFSE-labeled PBMCs were cultured approximately six days with peptide pools, each at approximately 0.95 ug/mL. Proliferating CD4 T cells were sorted unfixed as live CD56-CD19-CD16-CD3+CD4+ CFSE-low cells. This clonotype is deemed hyperexpanded. Via MiXCR, TCRdb re-called the 5' RACE reads, giving one row per CDR3 protein. The table lists hundreds of distinct CDR3 sequences, 1.6% of them singletons. Study findings and constraints: Repertoires grouped by participant, suggesting no public TCRs between individuals.

The gene calls are TRBV6-5 and TRBJ1-6; D is possibly TRBD1 (5 bases). Sequences were derived from antigen-activated CD4+ T cells from blood, cultured, sampled during a Zika inactivated vaccine study. The TCR was taken from an adult man who received an inactivated Zika virus vaccine. For the CDR3, the DNA is TGTGCCAGCAATCCAGTCAGGGCCGATAATTCACCCCTCCACTTT. Its protein is CASNPVRADNSPLHF.